This T cell receptor (beta chain) was sequenced for a study of cytomegalovirus exposure and HLA in healthy donors. General study results and limits: It was reportedly the case that the classifier diagnosed cytomegalovirus status with high specificity and sensitivity. Most TCR sequences were uncommon, yet certain public TCRs appeared in many donors.

V was trimmed by 0 bases and J by 0 bases, leaving 10 bases between them. Germline loops: CDR1 SGHRS, CDR2 YFSETQ. CDR3 size: 15 residues. To note about this clone: Its antigen is undetermined.

The repertoire was sequenced with immunoSEQ multiplex PCR; TCRdb's copy has only in-frame clones and lacks some. The table has 200,000 to 300,000 clones, around 85% seen once; the top ten hold roughly 1.2%. Input material: PBMCs. The sequence was collected from a woman aged 30 to 39 in good health and CMV-seropositive. This chain joins TRBV5-1 and TRBJ2-7; D is perhaps TRBD2 (6 bases). The CDR3 DNA sequence: TGCGCCAGCAGCTTGGCCGGGCGGGGCTCCTACGAGCAGTACTTC. It is translated as CASSLAGRGSYEQYF. Drawing the rest from reference TRBV5-1 and TRBJ2-7, the complete variable domain is KAGVTQTPRYLIKTRGQQVTLSCSPISGHRSVSWYQQTPGQGLQFLFEYFSETQRNKGNFPGRFSGRQFSNSRSEMNVSTLELGDSALYLCASSLAGRGSYEQYFGPGTRLTVT.